This T cell receptor (beta chain) derives from a study of blood T cells in healthy people across ages. Study results and caveats: Comparison with aged donors showed that long-lived donors had more naive CD4+ cells and higher diversity.

This clonotype occurred a few times. Its antigen is not identified. The donors, all healthy, were Caucasians living in Russia, aged about 6 to 90. It was approximately 9 milliliters of peripheral blood that were drawn from each donor. A second PCR, run for roughly 7 to 11 cycles, used a sample-barcoded 5' primer plus a J-beta primer mix. MiXCR, applied by TCRdb to the 5' RACE reads, yields one record per CDR3 protein. The data hold under 2,000,000 distinct CDR3 sequences, with about 50% observed a single time. The germline V gene has CDR1 DFQATT and CDR2 SNEGSKA (reference sequence). CDR3 size: 14 residues. V was shortened by 0 bases and J by 2 bases, with 11 bases between the two germline ends.

The chain is built from TRBV20-1 and TRBJ2-7, with D possibly matching TRBD1 (6 bases). The sequence was collected from a middle-aged woman in good health. Sequencing used blood. CDR3 in amino acids: CSAREGALPYEQYF. The CDR3 bases are TGCAGTGCTAGAGAGGGGGCTTTACCCTACGAGCAGTACTTC.